There are many counts of the clone carrying this TCR beta chain. Amplification of TCR beta CDR3 regions used RNA as the template. With the HTBI primer set, the TCR CDR3 went through a first round of RT-PCR. TCRdb re-called the multiplex PCR reads through MiXCR, storing one row per CDR3 protein. The sample includes approximately 600,000 distinct CDR3 sequences, 15% to 20% of them seen just once. This specimen belongs to a study of T cells in Graves' hyperthyroidism and ophthalmopathy. The CDR3 loop spans 15 amino acids. Germline values: CDR1 SGHRS, CDR2 YFSETQ. V shed 1 base and J shed 2 bases, with 13 bases lying between them.

This chain connects TRBV5-1 to TRBJ2-7; D is possibly TRBD1 (6 bases). The specimen was blood. The origin of this receptor is a woman under 40 with Graves' hyperthyroidism. CDR3 sequence reads: CASSLSPDRPYEQYF. CDR3 sequence (DNA): TGCGCCAGCAGCTTGTCTCCGGACAGACCCTACGAGCAGTACTTC. Supplemented by reference TRBV5-1 and TRBJ2-7, the full variable domain reads KAGVTQTPRYLIKTRGQQVTLSCSPISGHRSVSWYQQTPGQGLQFLFEYFSETQRNKGNFPGRFSGRQFSNSRSEMNVSTLELGDSALYLCASSLSPDRPYEQYFGPGTRLTVT.